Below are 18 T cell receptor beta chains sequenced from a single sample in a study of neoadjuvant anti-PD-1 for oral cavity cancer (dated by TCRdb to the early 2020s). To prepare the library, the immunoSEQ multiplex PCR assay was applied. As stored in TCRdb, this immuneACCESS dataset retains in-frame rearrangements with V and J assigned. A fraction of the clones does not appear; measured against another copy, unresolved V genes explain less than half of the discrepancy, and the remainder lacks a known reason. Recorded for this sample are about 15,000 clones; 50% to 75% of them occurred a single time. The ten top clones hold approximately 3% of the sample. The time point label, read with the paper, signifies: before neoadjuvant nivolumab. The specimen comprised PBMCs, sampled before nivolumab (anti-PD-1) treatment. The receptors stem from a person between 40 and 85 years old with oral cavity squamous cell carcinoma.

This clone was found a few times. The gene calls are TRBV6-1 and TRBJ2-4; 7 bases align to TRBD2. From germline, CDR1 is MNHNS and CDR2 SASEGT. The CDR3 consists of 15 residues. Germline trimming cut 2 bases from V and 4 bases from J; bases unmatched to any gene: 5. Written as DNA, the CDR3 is TGTGCCAGCAGTGAACCGGGACTACCAAAAAACATTCAGTACTTC. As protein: CASSEPGLPKNIQYF.

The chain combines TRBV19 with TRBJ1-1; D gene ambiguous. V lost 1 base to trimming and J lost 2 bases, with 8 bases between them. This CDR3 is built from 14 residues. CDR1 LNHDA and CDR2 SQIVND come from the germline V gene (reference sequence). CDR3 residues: CASSIARGNTEAFF. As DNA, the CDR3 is TGTGCCAGTAGTATAGCACGGGGAAACACTGAAGCTTTCTTT.

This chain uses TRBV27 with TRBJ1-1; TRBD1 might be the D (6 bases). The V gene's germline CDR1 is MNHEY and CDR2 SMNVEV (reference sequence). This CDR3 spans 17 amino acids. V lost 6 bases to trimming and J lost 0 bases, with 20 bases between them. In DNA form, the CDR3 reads TGTGCCAGCAGATCGGATCTTGTGGGGACAATGAACACTGAAGCTTTCTTT. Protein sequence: CASRSDLVGTMNTEAFF.

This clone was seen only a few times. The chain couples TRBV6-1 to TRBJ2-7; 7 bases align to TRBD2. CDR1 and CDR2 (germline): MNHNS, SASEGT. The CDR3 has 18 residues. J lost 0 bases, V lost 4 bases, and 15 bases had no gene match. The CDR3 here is CASSVKPPGTTNSYEQYF. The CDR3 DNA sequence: TGTGCCAGCAGTGTTAAACCTCCTGGGACTACCAACTCCTACGAGCAGTACTTC.

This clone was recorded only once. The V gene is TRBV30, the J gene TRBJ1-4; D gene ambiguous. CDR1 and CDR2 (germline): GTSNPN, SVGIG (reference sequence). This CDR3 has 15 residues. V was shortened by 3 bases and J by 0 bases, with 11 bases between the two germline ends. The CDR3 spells CAWRMTSATNEKLFF. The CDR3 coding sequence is TGTGCCTGGAGAATGACATCCGCAACTAATGAAAAACTGTTTTTT.

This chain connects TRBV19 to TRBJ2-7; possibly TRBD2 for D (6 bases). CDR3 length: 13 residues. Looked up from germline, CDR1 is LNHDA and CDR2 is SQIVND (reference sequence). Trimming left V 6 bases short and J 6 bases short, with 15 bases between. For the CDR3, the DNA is TGTGCCAGTAGCCCCTGGGGGAGGTCCGAGCAGTACTTC. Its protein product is CASSPWGRSEQYF.

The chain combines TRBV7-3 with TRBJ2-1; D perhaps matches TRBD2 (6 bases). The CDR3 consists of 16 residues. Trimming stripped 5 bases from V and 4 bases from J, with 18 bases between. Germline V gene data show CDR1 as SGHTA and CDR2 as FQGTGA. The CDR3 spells CASSPNSGILYNEQFF. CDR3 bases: TGTGCCAGCAGCCCAAATAGCGGAATCTTGTACAATGAGCAGTTCTTC.

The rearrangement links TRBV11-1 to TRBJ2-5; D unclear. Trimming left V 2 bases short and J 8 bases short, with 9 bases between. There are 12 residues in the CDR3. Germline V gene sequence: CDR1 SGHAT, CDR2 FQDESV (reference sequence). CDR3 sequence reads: CASSLNVGTQYF. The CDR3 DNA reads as TGTGCCAGCAGCTTAAATGTTGGAACCCAGTACTTC.

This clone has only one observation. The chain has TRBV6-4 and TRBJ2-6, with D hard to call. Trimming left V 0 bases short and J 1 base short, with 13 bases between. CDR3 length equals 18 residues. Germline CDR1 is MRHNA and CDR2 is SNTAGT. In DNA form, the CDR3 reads TGTGCCAGCAGTGACTCGATACGACACAAGTCTGGGGCCAACGTCCTGACTTTC. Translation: CASSDSIRHKSGANVLTF.

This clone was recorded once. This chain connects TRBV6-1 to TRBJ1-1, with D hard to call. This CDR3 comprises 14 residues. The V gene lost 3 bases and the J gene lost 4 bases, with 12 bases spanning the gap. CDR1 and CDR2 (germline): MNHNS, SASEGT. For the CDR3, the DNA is TGTGCCAGCAGTGAGGCGCAACAAGTCACTGAAGCTTTCTTT. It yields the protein CASSEAQQVTEAFF.

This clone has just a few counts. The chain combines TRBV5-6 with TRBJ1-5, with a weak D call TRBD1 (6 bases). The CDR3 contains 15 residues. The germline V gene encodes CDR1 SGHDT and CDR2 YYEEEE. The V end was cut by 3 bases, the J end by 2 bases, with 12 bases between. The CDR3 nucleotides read TGTGCCAGCAGCTCACAGGGAAGGGGCAATCAGCCCCAGCATTTT. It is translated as CASSSQGRGNQPQHF.

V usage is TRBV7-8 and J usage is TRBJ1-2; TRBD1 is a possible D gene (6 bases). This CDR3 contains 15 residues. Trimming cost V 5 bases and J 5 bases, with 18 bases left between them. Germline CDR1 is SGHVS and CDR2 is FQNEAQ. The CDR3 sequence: CASSNLGGALYGYTF. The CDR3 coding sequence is TGTGCCAGCAGCAACCTCGGGGGGGCCCTATATGGCTACACCTTC.

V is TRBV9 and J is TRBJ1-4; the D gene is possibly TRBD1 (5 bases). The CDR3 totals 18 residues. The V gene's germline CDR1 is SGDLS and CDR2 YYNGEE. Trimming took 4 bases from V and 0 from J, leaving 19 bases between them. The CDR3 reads CASSLGSSGVATNEKLFF. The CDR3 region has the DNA TGTGCCAGCAGCCTCGGGAGTTCGGGGGTCGCAACTAATGAAAAACTGTTTTTT. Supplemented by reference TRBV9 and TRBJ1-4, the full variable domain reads DSGVTQTPKHLITATGQRVTLRCSPRSGDLSVYWYQQSLDQGLQFLIQYYNGEERAKGNILERFSAQQFPDLHSELNLSSLELGDSALYFCASSLGSSGVATNEKLFFGSGTQLSVL.

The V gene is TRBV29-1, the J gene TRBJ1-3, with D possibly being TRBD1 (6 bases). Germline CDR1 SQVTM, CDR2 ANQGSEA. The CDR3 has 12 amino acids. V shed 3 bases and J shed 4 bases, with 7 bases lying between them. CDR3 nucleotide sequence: TGCAGCGTTGACAGGGGCGGAAACACCATATATTTT. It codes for CSVDRGGNTIYF. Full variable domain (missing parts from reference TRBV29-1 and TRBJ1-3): SAVISQKPSRDICQRGTSLTIQCQVDSQVTMMFWYRQQPGQSLTLIATANQGSEATYESGFVIDKFPISRPNLTFSTLTVSNMSPEDSSIYLCSVDRGGNTIYFGEGSWLTVV.

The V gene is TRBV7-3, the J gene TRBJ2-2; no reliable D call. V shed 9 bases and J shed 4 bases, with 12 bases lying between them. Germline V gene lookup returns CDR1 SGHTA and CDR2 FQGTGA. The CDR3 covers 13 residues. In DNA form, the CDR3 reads TGTGCCAGTTCCTTCGGTGGCACCGGGGAGCTGTTTTTT. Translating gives CASSFGGTGELFF.

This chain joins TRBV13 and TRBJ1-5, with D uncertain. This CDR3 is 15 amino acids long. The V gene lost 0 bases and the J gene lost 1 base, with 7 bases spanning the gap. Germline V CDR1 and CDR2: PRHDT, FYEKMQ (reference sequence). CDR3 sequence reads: CASSLGGSSNQPQHF. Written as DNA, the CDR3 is TGTGCCAGCAGCTTAGGCGGGTCCAGCAATCAGCCCCAGCATTTT.

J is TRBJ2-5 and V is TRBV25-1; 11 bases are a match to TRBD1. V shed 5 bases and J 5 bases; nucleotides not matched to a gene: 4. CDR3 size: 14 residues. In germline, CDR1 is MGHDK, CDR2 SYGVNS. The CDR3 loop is CASSTRDRGETQYF. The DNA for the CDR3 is TGTGCCAGCAGTACCCGGGACAGGGGGGAGACCCAGTACTTC.

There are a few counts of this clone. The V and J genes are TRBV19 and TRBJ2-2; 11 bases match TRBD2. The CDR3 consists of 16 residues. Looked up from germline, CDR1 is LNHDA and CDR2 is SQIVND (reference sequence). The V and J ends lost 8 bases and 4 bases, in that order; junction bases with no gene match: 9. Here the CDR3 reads CASRTTSGSSTGELFF. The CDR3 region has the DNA TGTGCCAGTCGGACCACTAGCGGGAGTAGCACCGGGGAGCTGTTTTTT.